These 4 T cell receptor beta chains originate from one sample sequenced in a study of blood T cell repertoires in COVID-19. Produced via immunoSEQ multiplex PCR; TCRdb's table is partial and in-frame only. This sample yields some 380,000 clones, of which more than 75% are seen a single time; approximately 1% belongs to the top ten. Sequenced: peripheral blood. These receptors originate from a human donor with acute or convalescent COVID-19. The donor label of this sample is uncertain.

The chain links TRBV10-3 to TRBJ2-3; 11 positions match TRBD2. CDR3 length equals 13 residues. Losses at the gene ends were 6 bases for V and 10 bases for J; bases not matched to a gene: 6. In germline, CDR1 is ENHRY, CDR2 SYGVKD. The DNA of the CDR3 is TGTGCCATCAGCCATAGCGGGGGGGCCGCGCAGTATTTT. This gives the protein CAISHSGGAAQYF.

Regarding this clone: Other nucleotide sequences in the sample specify the same CDR3. The chain links TRBV19 to TRBJ1-3; possible D gene TRBD1, 5 bases. The CDR3 extends over 14 amino acids. CDR1 LNHDA and CDR2 SQIVND come from the germline V gene (reference sequence). V lost 8 bases, J lost 0 bases, and 11 bases lay in between. CDR3 in DNA: TGTGCCAGTTCTCGGGGGAGCTCTGGAAACACCATATATTTT. Its translation: CASSRGSSGNTIYF.

The chain employs TRBV20-1 and TRBJ2-2; D is perhaps TRBD2 (6 bases). The CDR3 is made up of 11 amino acids. V was clipped by 5 bases and J by 6 bases, with 7 bases between them. The V gene's germline CDR1 is DFQATT and CDR2 SNEGSKA (reference sequence). The CDR3 sequence: CSAGGSGELFF. CDR3 in DNA: TGCAGTGCTGGGGGGTCCGGGGAGCTGTTTTTT.

This clone was recorded a few times. This chain uses TRBV18 with TRBJ2-3; 11 nucleotides match TRBD2. Germline V gives CDR1 KGHSH, CDR2 LQKENI. The CDR3 is 16 residues long. Trimming took 3 bases from V and 4 from J; bases not matched to a gene: 6. CDR3 residues: CASSPLGSGGADTQYF. CDR3 coding DNA: TGTGCCAGCTCACCCCTGGGTAGCGGGGGGGCAGATACGCAGTATTTT.